The T cell receptor beta chain described here comes from a study of shared T cell receptors in the human thymus. Clones were read by immunoSEQ multiplex PCR, and TCRdb kept only the in-frame ones, dropping some. Here the sample spans about 730,000 clones, over 75% being singletons. This CDR3 has 15 amino acids. CDR1 is MNHEY and CDR2 is SVGAGI in the germline V gene. The J segment lost 6 bases and the V segment lost 3 bases, leaving 10 bases of the junction unmatched. The data were also submitted as part of a second study, on human thymus T cells.

The sample taken for sequencing was thymocytes. The rearrangement uses TRBV6-5 and TRBJ2-7, with TRBD1 matching over 8 bases. The receptor's source is a girl under three years old with a congenital heart defect. This chain's CDR3 is CASSYFFGQGREQYF. For the CDR3, the DNA is TGTGCCAGCAGTTATTTTTTCGGACAGGGACGCGAGCAGTACTTC.